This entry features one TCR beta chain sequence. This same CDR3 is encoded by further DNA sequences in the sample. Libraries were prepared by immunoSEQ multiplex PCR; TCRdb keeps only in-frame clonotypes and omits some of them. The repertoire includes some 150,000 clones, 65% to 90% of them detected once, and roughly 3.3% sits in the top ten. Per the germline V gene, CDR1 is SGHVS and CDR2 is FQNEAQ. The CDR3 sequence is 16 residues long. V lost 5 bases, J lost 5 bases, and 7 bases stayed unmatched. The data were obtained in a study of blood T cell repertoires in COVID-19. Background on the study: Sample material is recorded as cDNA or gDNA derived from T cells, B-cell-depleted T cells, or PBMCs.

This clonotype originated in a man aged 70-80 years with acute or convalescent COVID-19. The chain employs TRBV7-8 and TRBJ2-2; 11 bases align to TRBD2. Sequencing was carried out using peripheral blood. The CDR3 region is CASSVLAGGSTGELFF. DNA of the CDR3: TGTGCCAGCAGCGTGCTAGCGGGAGGTAGTACCGGGGAGCTGTTTTTT. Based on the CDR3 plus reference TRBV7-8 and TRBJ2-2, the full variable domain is GAGVSQSPRYKVAKRGQDVALRCDPISGHVSLFWYQQALGQGPEFLTYFQNEAQLDKSGLPSDRFFAERPEGSVSTLKIQRTQQEDSAVYLCASSVLAGGSTGELFFGEGSRLTVL.